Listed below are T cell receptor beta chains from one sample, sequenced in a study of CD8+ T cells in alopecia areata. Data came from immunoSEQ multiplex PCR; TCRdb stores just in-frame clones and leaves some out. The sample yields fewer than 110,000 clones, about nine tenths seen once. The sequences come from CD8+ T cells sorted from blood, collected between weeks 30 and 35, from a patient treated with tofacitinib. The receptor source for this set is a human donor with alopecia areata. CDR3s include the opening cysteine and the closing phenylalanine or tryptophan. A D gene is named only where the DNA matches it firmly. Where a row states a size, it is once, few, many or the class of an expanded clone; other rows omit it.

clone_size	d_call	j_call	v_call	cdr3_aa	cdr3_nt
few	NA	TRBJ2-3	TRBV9	CASRGSTDTQYF	TGTGCCAGCAGAGGAAGCACAGATACGCAGTATTTT
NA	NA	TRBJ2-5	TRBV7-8	CASSLAVIQGRETQYF	TGTGCCAGCAGCTTGGCTGTAATCCAGGGGAGAGAGACCCAGTACTTC
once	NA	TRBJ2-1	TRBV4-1	CASRAAGGSSYNEQFF	TGCGCCAGCAGGGCTGCGGGCGGTAGCTCCTACAATGAGCAGTTCTTC
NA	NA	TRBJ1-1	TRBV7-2	CASSLVGGYTEAFF	TGTGCCAGCAGCTTAGTAGGCGGCTACACTGAAGCTTTCTTT
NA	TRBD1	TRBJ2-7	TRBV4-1	CASSRIQGADEQYF	TGCGCCAGCAGCCGGATACAGGGGGCCGACGAGCAGTACTTC
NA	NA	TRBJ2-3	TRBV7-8	CASSYGQFSSTDTQYF	TGTGCCAGCAGTTATGGACAGTTTTCTAGCACAGATACGCAGTATTTT
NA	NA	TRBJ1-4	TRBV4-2	CASSQDGPNEKLFF	TGTGCCAGCAGCCAAGATGGGCCTAATGAAAAACTGTTTTTT
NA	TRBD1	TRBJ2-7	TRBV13	CASSFGRGYEQYF	TGTGCCAGCAGCTTCGGCAGGGGGTACGAGCAGTACTTC
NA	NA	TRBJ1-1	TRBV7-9	CASSHGPGMEAFF	TGTGCCAGCAGCCATGGTCCAGGGATGGAAGCTTTCTTT
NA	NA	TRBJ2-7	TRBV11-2	CASSPTRGYEQYF	TGTGCCAGCAGCCCCACTAGGGGCTACGAGCAGTACTTC
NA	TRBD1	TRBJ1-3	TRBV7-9	CARLRRDRTGNTIYF	TGTGCCAGACTACGCCGGGACAGGACTGGAAACACCATATATTTT
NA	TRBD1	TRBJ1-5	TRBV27	CASSFTRTGQNQPQHF	TGTGCCAGCAGTTTCACCCGGACAGGGCAGAATCAGCCCCAGCATTTT
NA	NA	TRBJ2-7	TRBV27	CASSLLKGIGEQYF	TGTGCCAGCAGTTTACTTAAAGGGATTGGCGAGCAGTACTTC
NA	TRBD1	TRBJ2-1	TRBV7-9	CASSLGTGTGANEQFF	TGTGCCAGCAGCTTAGGGACCGGGACAGGGGCCAATGAGCAGTTCTTC
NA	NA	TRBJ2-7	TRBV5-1	CASSSPEGLSEQYF	TGCGCCAGCAGCTCCCCCGAGGGACTCTCCGAGCAGTACTTC
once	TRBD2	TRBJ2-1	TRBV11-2	CASSLVWTSGRTEQFF	TGTGCCAGCAGCTTAGTATGGACTAGCGGGAGAACTGAGCAGTTCTTC
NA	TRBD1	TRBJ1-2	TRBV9	CASSHTNFRDSLNYGYTF	TGTGCCAGCAGCCATACAAATTTCCGGGACAGCCTTAACTATGGCTACACCTTC
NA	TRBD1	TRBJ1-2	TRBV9	CASSQVLTGGSGGYTF	TGTGCCAGCAGCCAAGTACTCACAGGGGGCTCGGGTGGCTACACCTTC
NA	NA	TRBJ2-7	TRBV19	CASSSLGTFHEQYF	TGTGCCAGTAGTAGCCTGGGGACATTCCACGAGCAGTACTTC
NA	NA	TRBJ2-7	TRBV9	CASSPSILARYEQYF	TGTGCCAGCAGCCCCTCGATCCTAGCGCGGTACGAGCAGTACTTC
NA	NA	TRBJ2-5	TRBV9	CASSTRGTIQETQYF	TGTGCCAGCAGCACCCGGGGAACCATCCAAGAGACCCAGTACTTC
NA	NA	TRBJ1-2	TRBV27	CASSLLGRHNYGYTF	TGTGCCAGCAGTTTATTGGGGCGGCATAACTATGGCTACACCTTC
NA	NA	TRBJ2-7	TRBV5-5	CASSSGTLAPYEQYF	TGTGCCAGCAGCTCCGGGACCCTAGCTCCCTACGAGCAGTACTTC
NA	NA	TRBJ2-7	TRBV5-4	CASSPQGYEQYF	TGTGCCAGCAGCCCACAGGGTTACGAGCAGTACTTC
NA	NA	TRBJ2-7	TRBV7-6	CASSPQVGYEQYF	TGTGCCAGCAGCCCACAGGTGGGGTACGAGCAGTACTTC
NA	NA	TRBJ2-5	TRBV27	CASSLGGLYETQYF	TGTGCCAGCAGTTTGGGGGGTCTCTACGAGACCCAGTACTTC
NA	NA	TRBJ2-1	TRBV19	CASSPTDNSYNEQFF	TGTGCCAGTAGTCCTACGGACAACTCCTACAATGAGCAGTTCTTC
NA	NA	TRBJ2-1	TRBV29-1	CSACPQGGAEQFF	TGCAGCGCCTGTCCCCAGGGGGGCGCTGAGCAGTTCTTC
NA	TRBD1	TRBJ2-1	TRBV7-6	CASSLETGGIPYNEQFF	TGTGCCAGCAGCTTAGAGACAGGGGGCATCCCCTACAATGAGCAGTTCTTC
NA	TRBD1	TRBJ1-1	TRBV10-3	CAISLGTDGTEAFF	TGTGCCATCAGTCTCGGGACAGATGGCACTGAAGCTTTCTTT
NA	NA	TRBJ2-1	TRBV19	CASSLGELYNEQFF	TGTGCCAGTAGTCTGGGGGAGCTTTACAATGAGCAGTTCTTC
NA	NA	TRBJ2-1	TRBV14	CASSQFNSYNEQFF	TGTGCCAGCAGCCAATTTAATAGCTACAATGAGCAGTTCTTC
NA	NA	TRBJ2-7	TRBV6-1	CASSERDEQYF	TGTGCCAGCAGTGAAAGGGACGAGCAGTACTTC